This passage covers 22 T cell receptor beta chains from one sample sequenced in a study of cytomegalovirus exposure and HLA in healthy donors. The PCR had 60 Vbeta and 13 Jbeta primers. The repertoire was sequenced with immunoSEQ multiplex PCR; TCRdb's copy has only in-frame clones and lacks some. The sample lists approximately 140,000 clones, about 85% occurring once. The sample was PBMCs. These receptors came from a human donor in good health.

The gene calls are TRBV4-1 and TRBJ1-2, with 9 bases fitting TRBD1. This CDR3 is built from 17 residues. Germline V gene data show CDR1 as MGHRA and CDR2 as YSYEKL. Germline trimming cut 4 bases from V and 0 bases from J; bases unmatched to any gene: 9. The CDR3 protein is CASSPMGQGETNYGYTF. The CDR3 DNA reads TGCGCCAGCAGCCCCATGGGACAGGGTGAAACTAACTATGGCTACACCTTC.

J is TRBJ2-3 and V is TRBV12-5, with D uncertain. The ends were cut back, 3 bases at V and 2 bases at J, with 9 bases in the middle. The V gene's germline CDR1 is LGHNT and CDR2 FRNRAP. The CDR3 sequence is 14 residues long. CDR3 bases: TGTGCTAGTGGTTTTAGTGTGTTCACAGATACGCAGTATTTT. It encodes CASGFSVFTDTQYF.

This clone was found once. The gene calls are TRBV7-2 and TRBJ1-5, with D possibly being TRBD1 (6 bases). V shed 3 bases and J shed 7 bases, with 16 bases lying between them. The CDR3 covers 15 residues. CDR1 SGHTA and CDR2 FQGNSA come from the germline V gene. The CDR3 reads CASSLTTGIGQPQHF. CDR3 nucleotides: TGTGCCAGCAGCTTGACTACAGGGATCGGACAGCCCCAGCATTTT.

The chain combines TRBV6-4 with TRBJ2-7; TRBD1 might be the D (7 bases). Germline assignment: CDR1 MRHNA and CDR2 SNTAGT. The V gene lost 2 bases and the J gene lost 3 bases, with 20 bases spanning the gap. The CDR3 is made up of 17 amino acids. The CDR3 loop reads CASSDPTAAGGYYEQYF. CDR3 sequence (DNA): TGTGCCAGCAGTGACCCCACGGCGGCAGGGGGGTACTACGAGCAGTACTTC.

The chain joins TRBV2 to TRBJ2-2, with TRBD2 identical over 9 bases. This CDR3 has 15 residues. With V trimmed by 2 bases and J by 7 bases, 5 bases remained unmatched. Germline V CDR1 and CDR2: SNHLY, FYNNEI. As DNA, the CDR3 is TGTGCCAGCAGTGAAAAGGCGGGGGGGTACGGGGAGCTGTTTTTT. Its protein is CASSEKAGGYGELFF.

This clone showed up just a few times. J is TRBJ2-1 and V is TRBV5-1, with D possibly being TRBD2 (6 bases). The CDR3 has 14 residues. The germline V gene has CDR1 SGHRS and CDR2 YFSETQ. Trimming took 0 bases from V and 8 from J, leaving 12 bases between them. CDR3 nucleotide sequence: TGCGCCAGCAGCTTGGATCTAGCGTCAGATGAGCAGTTCTTC. It specifies CASSLDLASDEQFF. Filled out from reference TRBV5-1 and TRBJ2-1, the complete variable domain reads KAGVTQTPRYLIKTRGQQVTLSCSPISGHRSVSWYQQTPGQGLQFLFEYFSETQRNKGNFPGRFSGRQFSNSRSEMNVSTLELGDSALYLCASSLDLASDEQFFGPGTRLTVL.

This chain links TRBV6-5 with TRBJ2-1; D remains ambiguous. In germline, CDR1 is MNHEY, CDR2 SVGAGI. This CDR3 contains 12 residues. The V and J ends lost 5 bases and 9 bases respectively, with 11 bases between them. The CDR3 loop is CASSPPGPEQFF. The CDR3 DNA sequence: TGTGCCAGCAGTCCCCCCGGTCCTGAGCAGTTCTTC.

This clone was observed a handful of times. This chain joins TRBV4-2 and TRBJ2-4, with TRBD2 matching 13 bases. Germline loops: CDR1 LGHNA, CDR2 YNFKEQ. V shed 0 bases, J shed 7 bases, and the junction held 3 bases outside the gene matches. The CDR3 is 16 amino acids. The CDR3, as DNA: TGTGCCAGCAGCCAAGAATGGACTAGCGGGAGTAACATTCAGTACTTC. This encodes CASSQEWTSGSNIQYF.

This chain connects TRBV9 to TRBJ1-5; D unclear. Trimming removed 3 bases from V and 2 bases from J, with 12 bases in between. This CDR3 is 15 amino acids long. Germline loops: CDR1 SGDLS, CDR2 YYNGEE. CDR3 region: CASSEDAGGNQPQHF. The CDR3 DNA follows: TGTGCCAGCAGCGAGGACGCGGGAGGCAATCAGCCCCAGCATTTT. Based on the CDR3 plus reference TRBV9 and TRBJ1-5, the full variable domain is DSGVTQTPKHLITATGQRVTLRCSPRSGDLSVYWYQQSLDQGLQFLIQYYNGEERAKGNILERFSAQQFPDLHSELNLSSLELGDSALYFCASSEDAGGNQPQHFGDGTRLSIL.

The rearrangement links TRBV19 to TRBJ1-2; no clear D gene. This CDR3 spans 14 amino acids. CDR1 LNHDA and CDR2 SQIVND come from the germline V gene (reference sequence). Trimming took 6 bases from V and 3 from J, leaving 14 bases between them. The CDR3 protein is CASSPLDGDYGYTF. CDR3 in DNA: TGTGCCAGTAGCCCTCTCGACGGGGACTATGGCTACACCTTC.

V is TRBV19 and J is TRBJ2-5, with 8 bases that match TRBD1. Per germline, CDR1 LNHDA and CDR2 SQIVND (reference sequence). The ends lost 5 bases at V and 5 bases at J; junction bases unmatched: 7. The CDR3 is made up of 14 amino acids. CDR3 in DNA: TGTGCCAGTAGTGTCCAGGGGGCAGGTGAGACCCAGTACTTC. Its translation: CASSVQGAGETQYF.

The chain couples TRBV19 to TRBJ2-5, with D possibly matching TRBD1 (7 bases). V lost 3 bases and J 5 bases, leaving 13 bases between the germline ends. CDR1 is LNHDA and CDR2 is SQIVND in the germline V gene (reference sequence). This CDR3 region has 14 residues. CDR3 residues: CASSIGGGGETQYF. The DNA for the CDR3 is TGTGCCAGTAGTATCGGAGGGGGCGGGGAGACCCAGTACTTC.

This chain connects TRBV27 to TRBJ2-5; 13 positions match TRBD2. V lost 6 bases and J lost 4; bases outside the gene matches: 8. The CDR3 has 16 residues. Germline loops: CDR1 MNHEY, CDR2 SMNVEV (reference sequence). The CDR3 region is CASRVLLAGGRETQYF. The CDR3 nucleotides read TGTGCCAGCAGGGTCCTACTAGCGGGGGGGCGAGAGACCCAGTACTTC.

V usage is TRBV6-1 and J usage is TRBJ1-1, with 8 bases that match TRBD1. After removal of 3 bases from V and 7 bases from J, the junction contained 10 bases not matched to a gene. The CDR3 spans 15 residues. The germline V gene has CDR1 MNHNS and CDR2 SASEGT. CDR3 coding DNA: TGTGCCAGCAGTGAGGGGATTCCGGGACAGGTTGAAGCTTTCTTT. The encoded protein is CASSEGIPGQVEAFF.

The rearrangement uses TRBV19 and TRBJ2-1; D possibly corresponds to TRBD1 (6 bases). The V end lost 8 bases, the J end lost 5 bases, and 16 bases lay between the germline ends. The CDR3 consists of 14 residues. Per germline, CDR1 LNHDA and CDR2 SQIVND (reference sequence). CDR3 protein: CASDMGTLNNEQFF. CDR3 bases: TGTGCCAGTGACATGGGGACACTAAACAATGAGCAGTTCTTC. The variable domain in full, completed from reference TRBV19 and TRBJ2-1, reads DGGITQSPKYLFRKEGQNVTLSCEQNLNHDAMYWYRQDPGQGLRLIYYSQIVNDFQKGDIAEGYSVSREKKESFPLTVTSAQKNPTAFYLCASDMGTLNNEQFFGPGTRLTVL.

The rearrangement uses TRBV25-1 and TRBJ1-5, with D tentatively TRBD1 (6 bases). The CDR3 is 14 residues long. Germline V CDR1 and CDR2: MGHDK, SYGVNS. The ends were cut back, 4 bases at V and 1 base at J, with 8 bases in the middle. CDR3 in DNA: TGTGCCAGCAGTGCACAGGGAAGCAATCAGCCCCAGCATTTT. Residues: CASSAQGSNQPQHF.

The chain uses TRBV7-6 and TRBJ1-5, with D tentatively TRBD1 (5 bases). This CDR3 has 16 amino acids. Germline V gene lookup returns CDR1 SGHVS and CDR2 FNYEAQ. V was trimmed by 6 bases and J by 3 bases, leaving 18 bases between them. For the CDR3, the DNA is TGTGCCAGCAGGCACCCACGGGGGGGAGTCAATCAGCCCCAGCATTTT. Translation: CASRHPRGGVNQPQHF.

The DNA for the CDR3 is TGTGCCAGCAGTAATGGACTAGCGGGAGTCTACTACAATGAGCAGTTCTTC. It translates to CASSNGLAGVYYNEQFF. The V gene is TRBV28, the J gene TRBJ2-1, with 13 bases identical to TRBD2. Germline V lookup: CDR1 MDHEN, CDR2 SYDVKM. This CDR3 region has 17 residues. V trimming: 5 bases; J trimming: 3 bases; junction bases outside the gene matches: 7.

To note about this clone: One end of the junction fails to match germline, which may point to a read error. The chain uses TRBV14 and TRBJ2-7; D uncertain. CDR1 SGHDN and CDR2 FVKESK come from the germline V gene. This CDR3 region has 13 residues. This CDR3 reads CASSQDYGYEQYF. The DNA for the CDR3 is TGTGCCAGCAGTCAAGATTACGGCTACGAGCAGTACTTC.

The V gene is TRBV19, the J gene TRBJ2-2; the D is unclear. The CDR3 is 16 residues long. From germline, CDR1 is LNHDA and CDR2 SQIVND (reference sequence). V dropped 10 bases and J dropped 3 bases, with 21 bases sitting between them. CDR3: CATPRSAKAHTGELFF. CDR3 in DNA: TGTGCCACCCCGCGGTCGGCTAAGGCCCACACCGGGGAGCTGTTTTTT.

CDR3 coding DNA: TGCGCCAGCAGTTCGGACTACGCTAATGATGAGCAGTTCTTC. Translation: CASSSDYANDEQFF. This chain links TRBV5-1 with TRBJ2-1; possible D gene TRBD2, 6 bases. V was shortened by 5 bases and J by 8 bases, with 17 bases between the two germline ends. Germline V CDR1 and CDR2: SGHRS, YFSETQ. This CDR3 comprises 14 residues.

V is TRBV5-1 and J is TRBJ2-1; 10 nucleotides match TRBD1. This CDR3 is 19 amino acids long. Losses at the gene ends were 2 bases for V and 2 bases for J; bases not matched to a gene: 13. Germline assignment: CDR1 SGHRS and CDR2 YFSETQ. CDR3 amino acids: CASSFETGGYSPPYNEQFF. The CDR3 DNA is TGCGCCAGCAGCTTTGAGACAGGGGGCTATAGTCCGCCCTACAATGAGCAGTTCTTC.